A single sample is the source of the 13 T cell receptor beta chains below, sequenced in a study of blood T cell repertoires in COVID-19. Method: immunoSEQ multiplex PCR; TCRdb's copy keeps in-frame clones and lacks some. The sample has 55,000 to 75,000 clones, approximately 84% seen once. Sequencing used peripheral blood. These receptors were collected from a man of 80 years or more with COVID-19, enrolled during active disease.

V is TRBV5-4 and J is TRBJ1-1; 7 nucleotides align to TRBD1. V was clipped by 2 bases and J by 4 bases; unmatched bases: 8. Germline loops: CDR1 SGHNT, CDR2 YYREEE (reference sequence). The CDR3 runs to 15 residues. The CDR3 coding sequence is TGTGCCAGCAGCTTCGACAGGGTGGGCGGCACTGAAGCTTTCTTT. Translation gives CASSFDRVGGTEAFF.

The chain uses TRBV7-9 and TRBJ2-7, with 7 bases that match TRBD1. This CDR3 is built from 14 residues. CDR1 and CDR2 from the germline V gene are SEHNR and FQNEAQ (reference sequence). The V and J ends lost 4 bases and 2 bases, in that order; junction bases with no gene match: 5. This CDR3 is CASSYGQVAYEQYF. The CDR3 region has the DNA TGTGCCAGCAGCTACGGACAGGTTGCCTACGAGCAGTACTTC.

The CDR3 protein is CASSKRLAGGEQYV. The CDR3 DNA follows: TGTGCCAGCAGTAAGAGGCTAGCGGGAGGCGAGCAGTACGTC. The V and J genes are TRBV6-2 or TRBV6-3 and TRBJ2-7; the match to TRBD2 covers 11 bases. The CDR3 extends over 14 amino acids. Germline loops: CDR1 MNHEY, CDR2 SVGEGT. Trimming at V came to 5 bases and at J to 6 bases, leaving 6 bases not matched to a gene.

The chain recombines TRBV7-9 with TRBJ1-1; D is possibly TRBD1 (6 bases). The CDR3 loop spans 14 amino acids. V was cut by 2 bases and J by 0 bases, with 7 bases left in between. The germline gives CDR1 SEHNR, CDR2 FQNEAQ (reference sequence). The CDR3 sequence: CASSLQGMNTEAFF. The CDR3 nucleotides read TGTGCCAGCAGCTTACAGGGGATGAACACTGAAGCTTTCTTT.

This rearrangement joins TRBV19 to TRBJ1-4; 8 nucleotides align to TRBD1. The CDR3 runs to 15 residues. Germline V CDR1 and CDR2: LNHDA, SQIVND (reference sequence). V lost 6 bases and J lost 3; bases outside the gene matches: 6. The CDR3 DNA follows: TGTGCCAGTAGGAACAGGGGGAGTGCTAATGAAAAACTGTTTTTT. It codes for CASRNRGSANEKLFF.

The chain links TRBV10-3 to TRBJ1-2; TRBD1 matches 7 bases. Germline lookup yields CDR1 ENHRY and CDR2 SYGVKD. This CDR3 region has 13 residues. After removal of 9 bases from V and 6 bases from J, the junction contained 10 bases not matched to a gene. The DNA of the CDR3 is TGTGCCATTAGTAGACAGGGCGACAATGGCTACACCTTC. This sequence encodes CAISRQGDNGYTF.

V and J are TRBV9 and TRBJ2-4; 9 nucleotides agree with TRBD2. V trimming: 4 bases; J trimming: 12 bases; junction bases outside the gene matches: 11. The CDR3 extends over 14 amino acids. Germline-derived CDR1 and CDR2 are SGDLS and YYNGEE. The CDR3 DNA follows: TGTGCCAGCAGCCCCCGGGGTAGCGGGGGCCCTCAGTACTTC. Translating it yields CASSPRGSGGPQYF. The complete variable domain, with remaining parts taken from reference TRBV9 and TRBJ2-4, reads DSGVTQTPKHLITATGQRVTLRCSPRSGDLSVYWYQQSLDQGLQFLIQYYNGEERAKGNILERFSAQQFPDLHSELNLSSLELGDSALYFCASSPRGSGGPQYFGAGTRLSVL.

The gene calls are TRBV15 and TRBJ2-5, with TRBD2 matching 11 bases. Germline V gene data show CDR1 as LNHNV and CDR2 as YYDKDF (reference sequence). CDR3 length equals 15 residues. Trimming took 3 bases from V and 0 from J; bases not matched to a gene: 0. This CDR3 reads CATSRTSGDQETQYF. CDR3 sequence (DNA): TGTGCCACCAGCAGGACTAGCGGGGACCAAGAGACCCAGTACTTC.

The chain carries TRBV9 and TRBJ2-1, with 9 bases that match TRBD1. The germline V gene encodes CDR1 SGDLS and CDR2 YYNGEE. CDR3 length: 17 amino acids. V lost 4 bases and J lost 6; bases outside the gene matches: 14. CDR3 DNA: TGTGCCAGCAGCCCCCCCGGGTTGGGACAGGGTGGCAATGAGCAGTTCTTC. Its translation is CASSPPGLGQGGNEQFF.

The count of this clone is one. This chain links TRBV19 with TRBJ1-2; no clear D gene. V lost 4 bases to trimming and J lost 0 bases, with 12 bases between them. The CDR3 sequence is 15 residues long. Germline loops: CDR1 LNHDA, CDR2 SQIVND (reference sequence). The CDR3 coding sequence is TGTGCCAGTAGTACCATGGGGAGAGCTAACTATGGCTACACCTTC. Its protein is CASSTMGRANYGYTF.

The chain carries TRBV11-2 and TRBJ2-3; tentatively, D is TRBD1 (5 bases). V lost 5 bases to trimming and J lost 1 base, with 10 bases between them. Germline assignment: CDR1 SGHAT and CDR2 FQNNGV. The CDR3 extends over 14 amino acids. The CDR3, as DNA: TGTGCCAGCAGCGTAGGGGCTCGCACAGATACGCAGTATTTT. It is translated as CASSVGARTDTQYF.

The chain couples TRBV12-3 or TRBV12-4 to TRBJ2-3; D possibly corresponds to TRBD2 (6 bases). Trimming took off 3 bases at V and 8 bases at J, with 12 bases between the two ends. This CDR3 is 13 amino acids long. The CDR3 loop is CASSLGGSPTQYF. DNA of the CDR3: TGTGCCAGCAGTTTGGGAGGATCCCCTACGCAGTATTTT.

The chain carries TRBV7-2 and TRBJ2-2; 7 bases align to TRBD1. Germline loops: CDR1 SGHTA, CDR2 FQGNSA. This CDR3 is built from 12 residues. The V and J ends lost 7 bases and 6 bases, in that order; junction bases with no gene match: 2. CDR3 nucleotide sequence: TGTGCCAGCACCCAGGGGGCCGGGGAGCTGTTTTTT. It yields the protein CASTQGAGELFF.